Below are 8 T cell receptor beta chains sequenced from a single sample in a study of tumor-infiltrating T cells and Merkel cell polyomavirus. Overall study context: The T cells studied were CD8+ and recognized the Merkel cell polyomavirus KLL epitope.

Immunohistochemistry showed robust Merkel cell polyomavirus Large T antigen staining in every patient's tumor. Measured with immunoSEQ multiplex PCR; TCRdb has only the in-frame clones, and not every one. The sample holds 20,000 to 25,000 clones, nearly 90% seen once. Sequencing input: lymph node tissue. The source is a man aged 50-59 years with Merkel cell carcinoma.

This chain links TRBV19 with TRBJ2-2, with a possible D match to TRBD2 (6 bases). In germline, CDR1 is LNHDA, CDR2 SQIVND (reference sequence). Trimming left V 5 bases short and J 3 bases short, with 13 bases between. This CDR3 contains 15 residues. The CDR3 region has the DNA TGTGCCAGTAGTGGTGTAGCGGAATACACCGGGGAGCTGTTTTTT. Protein product: CASSGVAEYTGELFF.

The chain carries TRBV28 and TRBJ2-7, with 9 bases matching TRBD2. CDR1 MDHEN and CDR2 SYDVKM come from the germline V gene. The CDR3 totals 13 residues. The junction had 8 bases not matched to a gene; V was cut back by 7 bases and J by 7 bases. The CDR3, as DNA: TGTGCCAGCAACAGAGGACTAGCGCGTGAGCAGTACTTC. Its translation: CASNRGLAREQYF. Complete variable domain (other parts from reference TRBV28 and TRBJ2-7): DVKVTQSSRYLVKRTGEKVFLECVQDMDHENMFWYRQDPGLGLRLIYFSYDVKMKEKGDIPEGYSVSREKKERFSLILESASTNQTSMYLCASNRGLAREQYFGPGTRLTVT.

In its sample, this clone was seen a few times. This chain connects TRBV11-2 to TRBJ1-6, with TRBD1 as a possible D gene (5 bases). The CDR3 spans 16 residues. The V and J ends lost 2 bases and 7 bases respectively, with 15 bases between them. Germline CDR1 and CDR2: SGHAT and FQNNGV. The CDR3 here is CASSLIGGSLNSPLHF. The CDR3 region has the DNA TGTGCCAGCAGCTTAATCGGGGGATCCCTCAATTCACCCCTCCACTTT.

The chain joins TRBV5-1 to TRBJ1-4; a weak D match, TRBD1 (6 bases). Trimming pared 4 bases from V and 4 bases from J, leaving 11 bases between. Per germline, CDR1 SGHRS and CDR2 YFSETQ. The CDR3 covers 14 residues. This CDR3 reads CASSTQGNNEKLFF. The CDR3 coding sequence is TGCGCCAGCAGCACACAGGGTAATAATGAAAAACTGTTTTTT.

This clone occurred a few times. This chain joins TRBV5-4 and TRBJ2-3; 8 bases match TRBD2. With V trimmed by 3 bases and J by 3 bases, 3 bases remained unmatched. The germline V gene encodes CDR1 SGHNT and CDR2 YYREEE (reference sequence). This CDR3 is built from 14 residues. This chain's CDR3 is CASSSPSGTDTQYF. The DNA for the CDR3 is TGTGCCAGCAGCTCTCCTAGCGGGACAGATACGCAGTATTTT.

V gene TRBV5-1 combines with J gene TRBJ2-3, with a tentative D call TRBD1 (6 bases). The CDR3 has 13 residues. In germline, CDR1 is SGHRS, CDR2 YFSETQ. Trimming left V 4 bases short and J 0 bases short, with 6 bases between. CDR3 DNA: TGCGCCAGCAGCACAGGGAGCACAGATACGCAGTATTTT. It encodes CASSTGSTDTQYF. Filled out from reference TRBV5-1 and TRBJ2-3, the complete variable domain reads KAGVTQTPRYLIKTRGQQVTLSCSPISGHRSVSWYQQTPGQGLQFLFEYFSETQRNKGNFPGRFSGRQFSNSRSEMNVSTLELGDSALYLCASSTGSTDTQYFGPGTRLTVL.

This chain uses TRBV6-6 with TRBJ2-7, with 7 bases that match TRBD1. This CDR3 spans 13 amino acids. The V gene's germline CDR1 is MNHNY and CDR2 SVGAGI (reference sequence). J was trimmed by 4 bases and V by 2 bases; bases with no gene match: 2. The CDR3 DNA is TGTGCCAGCAGTTACGGGACAGAGTACGAGCAGTACTTC. Its translation: CASSYGTEYEQYF.

The DNA of the CDR3 is TGTGCCAGCTCGGACAGTCCAAATGAAAAACTGTTTTTT. Its protein product is CASSDSPNEKLFF. The J gene is TRBJ1-4, the V gene TRBV19; the D gene is possibly TRBD1 (6 bases). CDR1 is LNHDA, CDR2 SQIVND, per germline (reference sequence). Between the trimmed V and J ends, which lost 9 bases and 5 bases, there was a span of 13 bases. The CDR3 spans 13 residues.